This T cell receptor (beta chain) was obtained from a study of circulating and synovial CD4+ cells in juvenile arthritis. Study results and caveats: Measured synovium overlap likely understates the true shared repertoire. Diversity here was lower than in bulk blood CD4 cells. Circulating pathogenic-like lymphocytes shared a substantially higher fraction of CDR3 sequences with synovium than bulk blood.

With respect to this clone: What it binds is not known.

Sequencing used immunoSEQ multiplex PCR; TCRdb keeps in-frame clones, though not all of them. The sample lists tens of thousands of clones; 90% to 95% were seen once. The sample taken for sequencing was CD4+ T cells from blood. The sequence was collected from a human donor with juvenile idiopathic arthritis.

The CDR3 loop is CASSPMTGDSTEAFF. The CDR3 DNA is TGTGCCAGCAGCCCTATGACAGGGGACAGCACTGAAGCTTTCTTT. The chain employs TRBV5-6 and TRBJ1-1, with 8 bases fitting TRBD1. Germline V CDR1 and CDR2: SGHDT, YYEEEE. V lost 4 bases to trimming and J lost 4 bases; unmatched junction nucleotides: 9. This CDR3 region has 15 residues.